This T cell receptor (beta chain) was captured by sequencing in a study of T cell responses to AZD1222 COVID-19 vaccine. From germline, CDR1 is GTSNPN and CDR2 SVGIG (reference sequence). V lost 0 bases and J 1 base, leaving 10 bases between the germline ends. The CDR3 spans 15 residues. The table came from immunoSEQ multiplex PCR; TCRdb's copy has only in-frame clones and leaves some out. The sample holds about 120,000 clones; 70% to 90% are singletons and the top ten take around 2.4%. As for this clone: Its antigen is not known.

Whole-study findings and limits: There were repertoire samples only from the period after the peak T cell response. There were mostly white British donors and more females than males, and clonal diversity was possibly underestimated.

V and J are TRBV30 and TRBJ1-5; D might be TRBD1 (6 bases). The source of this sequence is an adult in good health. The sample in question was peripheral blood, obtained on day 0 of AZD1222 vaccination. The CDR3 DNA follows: TGTGCCTGGAGTGTTTCGGACAGAAGCAATCAGCCCCAGCATTTT. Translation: CAWSVSDRSNQPQHF. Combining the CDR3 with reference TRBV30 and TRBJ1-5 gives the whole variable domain SQTIHQWPATLVQPVGSPLSLECTVEGTSNPNLYWYRQAAGRGLQLLFYSVGIGQISSEVPQNLSASRPQDRQFILSSKKLLLSDSGFYLCAWSVSDRSNQPQHFGDGTRLSIL.